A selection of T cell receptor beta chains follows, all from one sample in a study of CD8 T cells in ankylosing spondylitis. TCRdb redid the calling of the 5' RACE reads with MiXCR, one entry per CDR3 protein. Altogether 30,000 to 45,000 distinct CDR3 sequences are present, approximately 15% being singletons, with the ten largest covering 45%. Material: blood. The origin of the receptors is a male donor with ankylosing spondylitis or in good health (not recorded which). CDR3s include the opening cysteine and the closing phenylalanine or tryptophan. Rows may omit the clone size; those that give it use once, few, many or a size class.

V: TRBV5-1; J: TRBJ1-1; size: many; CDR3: CASSRDRDHTEAFF
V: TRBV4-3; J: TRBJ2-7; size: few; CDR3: CASSQDPASYEQYF
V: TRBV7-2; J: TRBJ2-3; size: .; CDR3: CASSLRPDTQYF
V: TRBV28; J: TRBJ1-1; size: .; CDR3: CASSLSRFEAFF
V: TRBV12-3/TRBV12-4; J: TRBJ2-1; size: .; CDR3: CASSFADYNEQFF
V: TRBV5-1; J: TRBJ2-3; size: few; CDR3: CASSQTGGGTDTQYF
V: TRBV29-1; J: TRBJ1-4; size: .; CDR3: CSVGSATNEKLFF
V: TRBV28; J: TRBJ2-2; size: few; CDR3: CASSLRRGAAGELFF
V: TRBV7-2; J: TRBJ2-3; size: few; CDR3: CASSLFAGGPTDTQYF
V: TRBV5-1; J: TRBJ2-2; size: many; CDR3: CASSGGLAPTNTGELFF
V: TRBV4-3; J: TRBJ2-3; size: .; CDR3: CASSQDPSGVRDTQYF
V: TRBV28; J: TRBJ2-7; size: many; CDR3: CASSSVYEQYF
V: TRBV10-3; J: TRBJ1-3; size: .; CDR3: CAISEWDRGNTIYF
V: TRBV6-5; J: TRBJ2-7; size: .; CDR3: CASNNPGGGKQYF
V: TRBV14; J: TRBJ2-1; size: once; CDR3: CASSHPRQYNEQFF
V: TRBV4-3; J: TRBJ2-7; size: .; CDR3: CASSQEPGYEQHF
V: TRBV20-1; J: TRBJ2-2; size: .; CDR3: CSAPPPGNTGELFF
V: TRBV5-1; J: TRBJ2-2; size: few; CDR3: CASSRVQFGQGITGELFF
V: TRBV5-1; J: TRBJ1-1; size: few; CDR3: CASSLAGGSTEAFF
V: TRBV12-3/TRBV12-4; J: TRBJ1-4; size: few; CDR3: CASSLRTGRNEKLFF
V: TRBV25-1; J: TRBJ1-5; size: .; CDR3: CASSGAQGSNQPQHF
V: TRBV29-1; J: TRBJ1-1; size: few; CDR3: CSVEGGQGYAEAFF
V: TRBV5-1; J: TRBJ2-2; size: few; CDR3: CASSWGASGNTGELFF
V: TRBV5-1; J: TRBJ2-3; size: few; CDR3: CASSLVAQTSTDTQYF
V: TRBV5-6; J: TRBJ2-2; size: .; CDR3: CASSYVAGSGELFF
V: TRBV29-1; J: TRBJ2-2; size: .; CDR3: CSVLGQSTGELFF
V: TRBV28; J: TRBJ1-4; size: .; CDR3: CASSLQGTREKLFF
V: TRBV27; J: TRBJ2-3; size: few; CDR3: CASSRQGPEDTQYF
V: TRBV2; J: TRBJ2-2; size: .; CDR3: CASSGRQTGELFF
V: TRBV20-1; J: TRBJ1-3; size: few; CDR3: CSAQGPIVSGNTIYF
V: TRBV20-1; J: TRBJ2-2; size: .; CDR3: CSARVRLAGFNGELFF
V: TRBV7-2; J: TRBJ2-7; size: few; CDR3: CASSPLGRFYEQYF
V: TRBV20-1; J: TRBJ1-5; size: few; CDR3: CSARRQLNQPQHF
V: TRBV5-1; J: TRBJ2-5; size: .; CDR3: CASSLYETQYF
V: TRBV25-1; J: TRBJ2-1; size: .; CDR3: CASSGQRGGLKDNEQFF
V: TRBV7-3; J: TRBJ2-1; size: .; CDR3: CASSSAPGARQFF
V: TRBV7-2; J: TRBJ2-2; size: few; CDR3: CASSLSGELFF
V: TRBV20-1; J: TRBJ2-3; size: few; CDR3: CSAGKVSTDTQYF
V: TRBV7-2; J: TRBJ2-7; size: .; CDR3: CASSLAAQGSDEQYF